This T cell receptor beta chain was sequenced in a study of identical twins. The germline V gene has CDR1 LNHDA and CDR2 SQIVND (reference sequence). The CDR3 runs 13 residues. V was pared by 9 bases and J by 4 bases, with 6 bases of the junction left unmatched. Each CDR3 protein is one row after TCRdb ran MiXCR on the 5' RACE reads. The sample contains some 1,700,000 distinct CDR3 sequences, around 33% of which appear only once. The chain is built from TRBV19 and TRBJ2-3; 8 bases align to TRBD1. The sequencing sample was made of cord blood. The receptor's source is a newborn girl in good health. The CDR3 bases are TGTGCCAGCCGGGCAGGGGGCGCAGATACGCAGTATTTT. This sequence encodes CASRAGGADTQYF.